What follows describes a single T cell receptor (beta chain). Sequenced by immunoSEQ multiplex PCR; TCRdb stores in-frame clones only, minus some. The table shows 40,000 to 50,000 clones, with 70% to 85% occurring only once. The sample's treatment: preoperative locoregional IRX-2 cytokine immunotherapy. Samples came from a phase Ib trial of preoperative locoregional IRX-2 cytokine immunotherapy. This record belongs to a study of preoperative IRX-2 immunotherapy in early breast cancer. Germline assignment: CDR1 MDHEN and CDR2 SYDVKM. The ends were cut back, 6 bases at V and 5 bases at J, with 10 bases in the middle. This CDR3 spans 12 amino acids.

The clonotype was recovered from a human donor with breast cancer. The chain employs TRBV28 and TRBJ1-2; a possible D gene is TRBD1 (6 bases). Specimen: tumor tissue, collected after IRX-2 immunotherapy. The CDR3 spells CASRSTGYGYTF. DNA for the CDR3: TGTGCCAGCAGATCTACAGGGTATGGCTACACCTTC.